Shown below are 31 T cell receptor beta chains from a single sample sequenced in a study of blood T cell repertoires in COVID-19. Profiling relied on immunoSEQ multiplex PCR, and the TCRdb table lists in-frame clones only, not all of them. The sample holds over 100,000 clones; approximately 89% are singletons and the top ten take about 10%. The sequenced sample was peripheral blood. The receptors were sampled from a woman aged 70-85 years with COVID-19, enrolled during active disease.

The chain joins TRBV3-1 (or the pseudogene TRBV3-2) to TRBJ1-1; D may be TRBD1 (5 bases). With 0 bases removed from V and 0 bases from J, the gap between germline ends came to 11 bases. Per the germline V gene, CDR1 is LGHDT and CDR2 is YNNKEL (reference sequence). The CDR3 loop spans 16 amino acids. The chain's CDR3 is CASSQDPAGLNTEAFF. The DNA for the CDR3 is TGTGCCAGCAGCCAAGATCCGGCGGGGCTGAACACTGAAGCTTTCTTT.

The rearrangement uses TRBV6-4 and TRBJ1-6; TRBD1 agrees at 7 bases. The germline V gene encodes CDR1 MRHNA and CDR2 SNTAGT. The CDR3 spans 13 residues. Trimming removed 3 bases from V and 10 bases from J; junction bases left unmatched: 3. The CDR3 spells CASSEQGNSPLHF. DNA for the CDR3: TGTGCCAGCAGTGAACAGGGGAACTCACCCCTCCACTTT.

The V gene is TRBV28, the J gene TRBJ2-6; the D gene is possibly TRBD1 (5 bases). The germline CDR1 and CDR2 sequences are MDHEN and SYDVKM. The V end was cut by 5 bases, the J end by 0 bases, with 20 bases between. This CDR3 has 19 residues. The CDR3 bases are TGTGCCAGCAGTATCCGGAACAGGTACCTAAGCTCTGGGGCCAACGTCCTGACTTTC. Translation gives CASSIRNRYLSSGANVLTF.

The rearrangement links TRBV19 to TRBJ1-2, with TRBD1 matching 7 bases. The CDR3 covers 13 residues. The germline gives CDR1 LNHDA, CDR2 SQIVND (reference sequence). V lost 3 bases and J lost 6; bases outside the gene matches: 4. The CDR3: CASSMVQGNGYTF. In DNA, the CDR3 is TGTGCCAGTAGTATGGTACAGGGGAATGGCTACACCTTC.

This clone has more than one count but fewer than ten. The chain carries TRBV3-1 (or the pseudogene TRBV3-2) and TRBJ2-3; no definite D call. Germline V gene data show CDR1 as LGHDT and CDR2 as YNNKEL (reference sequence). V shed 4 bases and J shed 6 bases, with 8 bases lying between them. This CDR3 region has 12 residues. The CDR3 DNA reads TGTGCCAGCAGCCCAGACCTGGATACGCAGTATTTT. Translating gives CASSPDLDTQYF.

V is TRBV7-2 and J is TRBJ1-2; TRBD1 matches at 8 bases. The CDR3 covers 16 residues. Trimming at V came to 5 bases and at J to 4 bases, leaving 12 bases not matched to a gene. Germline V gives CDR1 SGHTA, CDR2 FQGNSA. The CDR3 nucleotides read TGTGCCAGCAGCCTAGACACTGGACAGGGAGGCTATGGCTACACCTTC. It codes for CASSLDTGQGGYGYTF. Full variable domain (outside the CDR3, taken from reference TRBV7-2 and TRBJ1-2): GAGVSQSPSNKVTEKGKDVELRCDPISGHTALYWYRQSLGQGLEFLIYFQGNSAPDKSGLPSDRFSAERTGGSVSTLTIQRTQQEDSAVYLCASSLDTGQGGYGYTFGSGTRLTVV.

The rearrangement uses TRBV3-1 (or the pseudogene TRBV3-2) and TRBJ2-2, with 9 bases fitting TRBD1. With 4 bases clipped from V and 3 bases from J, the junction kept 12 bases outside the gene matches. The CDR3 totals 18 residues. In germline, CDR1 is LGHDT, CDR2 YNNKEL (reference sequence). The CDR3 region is CASSLTGTGYIHTGELFF. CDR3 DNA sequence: TGTGCCAGCAGCCTTACCGGGACAGGGTACATACACACCGGGGAGCTGTTTTTT.

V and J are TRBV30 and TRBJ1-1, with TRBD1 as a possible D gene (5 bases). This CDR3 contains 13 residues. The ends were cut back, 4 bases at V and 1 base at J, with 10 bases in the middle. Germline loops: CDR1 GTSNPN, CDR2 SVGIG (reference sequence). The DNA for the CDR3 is TGTGCCTGGAAGGCAGGGAAGAACACTGAAGCTTTCTTT. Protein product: CAWKAGKNTEAFF.

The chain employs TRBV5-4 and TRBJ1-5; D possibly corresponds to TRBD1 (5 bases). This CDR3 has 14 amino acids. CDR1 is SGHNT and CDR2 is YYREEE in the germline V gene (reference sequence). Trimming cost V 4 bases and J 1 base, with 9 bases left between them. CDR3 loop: CASSEGVSNQPQHF. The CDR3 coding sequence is TGTGCCAGCAGCGAAGGGGTGAGCAATCAGCCCCAGCATTTT.

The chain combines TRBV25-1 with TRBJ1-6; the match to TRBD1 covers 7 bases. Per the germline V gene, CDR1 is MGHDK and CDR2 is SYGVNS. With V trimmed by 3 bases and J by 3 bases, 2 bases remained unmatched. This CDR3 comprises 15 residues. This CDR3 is CASSDGTDYNSPLHF. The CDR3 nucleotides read TGTGCCAGCAGTGATGGGACAGACTATAATTCACCCCTCCACTTT.

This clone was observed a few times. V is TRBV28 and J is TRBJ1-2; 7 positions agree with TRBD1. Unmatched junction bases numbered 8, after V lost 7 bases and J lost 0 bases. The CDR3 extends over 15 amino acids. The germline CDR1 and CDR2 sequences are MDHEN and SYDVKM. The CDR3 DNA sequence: TGTGCCAGCACCACTACCGGGACAGCTAACTATGGCTACACCTTC. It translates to CASTTTGTANYGYTF.

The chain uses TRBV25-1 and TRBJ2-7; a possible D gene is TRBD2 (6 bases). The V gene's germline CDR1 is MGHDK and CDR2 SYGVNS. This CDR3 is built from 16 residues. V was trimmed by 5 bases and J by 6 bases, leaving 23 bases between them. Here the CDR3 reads CASSKWGFFGGTEQYF. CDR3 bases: TGTGCCAGCAGTAAATGGGGGTTTTTCGGGGGAACCGAGCAGTACTTC.

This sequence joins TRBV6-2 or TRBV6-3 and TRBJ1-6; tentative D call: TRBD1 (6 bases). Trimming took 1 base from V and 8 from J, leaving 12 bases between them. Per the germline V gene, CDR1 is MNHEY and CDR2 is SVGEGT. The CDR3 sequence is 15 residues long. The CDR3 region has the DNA TGTGCCAGCAGTTACTTGAGGGACAACTATTCACCCCTCCACTTT. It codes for CASSYLRDNYSPLHF.

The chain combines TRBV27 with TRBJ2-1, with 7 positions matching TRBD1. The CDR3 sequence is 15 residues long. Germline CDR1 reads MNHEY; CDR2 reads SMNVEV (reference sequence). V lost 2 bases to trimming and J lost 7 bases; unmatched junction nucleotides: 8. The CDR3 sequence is CASSLLGQRINEQFF. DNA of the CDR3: TGTGCCAGCAGTTTACTGGGACAGCGCATTAATGAGCAGTTCTTC.

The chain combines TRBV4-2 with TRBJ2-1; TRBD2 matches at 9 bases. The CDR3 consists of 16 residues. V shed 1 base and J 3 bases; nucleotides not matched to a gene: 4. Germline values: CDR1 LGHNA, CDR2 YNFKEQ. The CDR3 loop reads CASSQGGTSRYNEQFF. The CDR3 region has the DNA TGTGCCAGCAGCCAAGGGGGGACTAGCCGCTACAATGAGCAGTTCTTC.

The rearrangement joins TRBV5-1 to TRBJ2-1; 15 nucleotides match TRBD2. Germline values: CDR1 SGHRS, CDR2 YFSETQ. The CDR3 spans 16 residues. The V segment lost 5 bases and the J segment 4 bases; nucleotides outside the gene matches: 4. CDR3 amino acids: CASRPGLAGGYNEQFF. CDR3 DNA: TGCGCCAGCAGGCCAGGACTAGCGGGGGGGTACAATGAGCAGTTCTTC.

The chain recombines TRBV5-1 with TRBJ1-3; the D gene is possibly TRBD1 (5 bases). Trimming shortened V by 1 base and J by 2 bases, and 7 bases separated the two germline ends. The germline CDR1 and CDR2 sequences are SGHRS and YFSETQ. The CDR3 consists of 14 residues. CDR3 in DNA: TGCGCCAGCAGCTTGCAGGGTGCTGGAAACACCATATATTTT. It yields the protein CASSLQGAGNTIYF.

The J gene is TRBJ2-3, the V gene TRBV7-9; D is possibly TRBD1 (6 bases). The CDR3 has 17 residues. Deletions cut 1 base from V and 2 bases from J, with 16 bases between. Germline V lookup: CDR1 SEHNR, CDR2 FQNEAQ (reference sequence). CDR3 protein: CASSLGRWTVDTDTQYF. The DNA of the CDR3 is TGTGCCAGCAGCTTAGGGCGTTGGACAGTCGACACAGATACGCAGTATTTT.

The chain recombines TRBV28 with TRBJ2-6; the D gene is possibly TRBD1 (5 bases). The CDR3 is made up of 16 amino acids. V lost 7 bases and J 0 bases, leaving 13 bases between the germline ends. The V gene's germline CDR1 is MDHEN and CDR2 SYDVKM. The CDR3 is CASTTVPPSGANVLTF. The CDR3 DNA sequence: TGTGCCAGCACGACAGTCCCCCCCTCTGGGGCCAACGTCCTGACTTTC.

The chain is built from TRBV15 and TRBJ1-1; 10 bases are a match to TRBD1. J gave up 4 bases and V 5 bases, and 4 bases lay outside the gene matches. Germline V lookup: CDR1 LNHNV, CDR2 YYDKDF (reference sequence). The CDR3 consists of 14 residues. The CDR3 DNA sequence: TGTGCCACCAGCCGGCGGACAGGGGGCACTGAAGCTTTCTTT. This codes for CATSRRTGGTEAFF.

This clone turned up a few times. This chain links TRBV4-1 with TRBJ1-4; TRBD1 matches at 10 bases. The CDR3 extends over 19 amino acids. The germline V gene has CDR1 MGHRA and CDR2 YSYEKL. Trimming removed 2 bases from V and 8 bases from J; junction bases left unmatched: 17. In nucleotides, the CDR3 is TGCGCCAGCAGCCAAACCCAGACAGGGGGCCGACTGAGCCAAGAAAAACTGTTTTTT. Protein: CASSQTQTGGRLSQEKLFF.

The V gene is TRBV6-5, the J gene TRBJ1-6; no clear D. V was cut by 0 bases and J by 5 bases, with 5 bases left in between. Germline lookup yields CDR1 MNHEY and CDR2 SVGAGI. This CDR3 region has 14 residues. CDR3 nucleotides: TGTGCCAGCAGTTACTCCTTCCATAATTCACCCCTCCACTTT. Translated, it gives CASSYSFHNSPLHF.

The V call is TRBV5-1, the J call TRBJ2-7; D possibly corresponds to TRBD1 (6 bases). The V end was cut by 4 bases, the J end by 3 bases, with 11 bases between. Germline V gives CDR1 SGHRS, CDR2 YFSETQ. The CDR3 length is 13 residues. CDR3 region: CASSTTTGYEQYF. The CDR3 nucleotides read TGCGCCAGCAGCACGACGACAGGCTACGAGCAGTACTTC.

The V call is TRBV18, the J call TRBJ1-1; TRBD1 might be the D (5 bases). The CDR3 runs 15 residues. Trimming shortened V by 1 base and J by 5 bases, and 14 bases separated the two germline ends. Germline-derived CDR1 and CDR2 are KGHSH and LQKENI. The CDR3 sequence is CASSPLEEPGTEAFF. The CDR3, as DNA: TGTGCCAGCTCACCACTCGAGGAACCAGGGACTGAAGCTTTCTTT.

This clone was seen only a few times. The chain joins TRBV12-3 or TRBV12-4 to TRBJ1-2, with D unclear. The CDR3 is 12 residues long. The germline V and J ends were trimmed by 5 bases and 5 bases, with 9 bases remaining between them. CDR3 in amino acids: CASSPQIYGYTF. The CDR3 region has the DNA TGTGCCAGCAGTCCCCAGATATATGGCTACACCTTC.

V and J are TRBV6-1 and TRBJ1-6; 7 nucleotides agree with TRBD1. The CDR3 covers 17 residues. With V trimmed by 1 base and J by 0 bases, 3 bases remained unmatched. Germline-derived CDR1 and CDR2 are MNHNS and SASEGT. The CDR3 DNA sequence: TGTGCCAGCAGTGAAGAGGGACAGAGCTCCTATAATTCACCCCTCCACTTT. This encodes CASSEEGQSSYNSPLHF.

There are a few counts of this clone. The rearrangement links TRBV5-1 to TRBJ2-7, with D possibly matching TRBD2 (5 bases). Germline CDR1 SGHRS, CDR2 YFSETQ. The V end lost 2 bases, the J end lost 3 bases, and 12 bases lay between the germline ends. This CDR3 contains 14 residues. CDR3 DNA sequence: TGCGCCAGCAGCTTAAACGGGAACGACTACGAGCAGTACTTC. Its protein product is CASSLNGNDYEQYF.

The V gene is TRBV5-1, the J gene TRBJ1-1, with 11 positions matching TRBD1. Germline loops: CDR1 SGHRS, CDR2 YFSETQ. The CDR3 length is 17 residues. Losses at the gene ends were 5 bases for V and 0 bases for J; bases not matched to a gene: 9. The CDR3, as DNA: TGCGCCAGCAGAGGGGACAGGGGGTATGACATGAACACTGAAGCTTTCTTT. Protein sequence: CASRGDRGYDMNTEAFF.

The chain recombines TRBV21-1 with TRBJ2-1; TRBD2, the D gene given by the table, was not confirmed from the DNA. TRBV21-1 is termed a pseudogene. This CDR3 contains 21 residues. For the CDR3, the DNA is TGTGCCAGCAGCAAAGAAGGGCTAGCGGGGGCCCAGTCGAGCTCCTACAATGAGCAGTTCTTC. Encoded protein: CASSKEGLAGAQSSSYNEQFF.

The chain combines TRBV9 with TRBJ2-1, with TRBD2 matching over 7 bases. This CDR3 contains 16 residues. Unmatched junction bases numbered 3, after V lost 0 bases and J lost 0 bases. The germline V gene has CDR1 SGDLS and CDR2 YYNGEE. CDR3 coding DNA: TGTGCCAGCAGCGTAGGCGGGAGTCGCTCCTACAATGAGCAGTTCTTC. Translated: CASSVGGSRSYNEQFF.

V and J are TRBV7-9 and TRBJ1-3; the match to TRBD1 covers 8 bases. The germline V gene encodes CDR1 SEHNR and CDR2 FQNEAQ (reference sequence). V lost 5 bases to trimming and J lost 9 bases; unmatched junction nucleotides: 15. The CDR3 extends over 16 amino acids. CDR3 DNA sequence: TGTGCCAGCAGCCCGCCGGGACAGGTGGACGAGGGCACCATATATTTT. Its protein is CASSPPGQVDEGTIYF. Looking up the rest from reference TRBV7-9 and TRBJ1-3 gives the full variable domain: DTGVSQNPRHKITKRGQNVTFRCDPISEHNRLYWYRQTLGQGPEFLTYFQNEAQLEKSRLLSDRFSAERPKGSFSTLEIQRTEQGDSAMYLCASSPPGQVDEGTIYFGEGSWLTVV.